The present T cell receptor beta chain was sequenced within a study of blood T cells in healthy people across ages. The study's findings and limits: No one knew whether donors had CMV, which possibly confounded expanded clonotype changes. Roughly linear age-related decline in beta diversity appeared, significant by age approximately 40.

Each sample yielded at least 6 million isolated PBMCs. Combining a sample-barcoded 5' primer with a J-beta primer mix, a second PCR ran for about 6 to 12 cycles. TCRdb reprocessed the 5' RACE reads via MiXCR and lists one record per CDR3 protein. The profile covers roughly 800,000 distinct CDR3 sequences, with 58% appearing a single time and over 20% taken by the ten largest. As regards this clonotype: What it recognizes is unknown.

The germline V and J ends were trimmed by 6 bases and 7 bases, with 10 bases remaining between them. From germline, CDR1 is DFQATT and CDR2 SNEGSKA (reference sequence). This CDR3 region has 11 residues. The specimen was blood. The sequence derives from a man aged 30 to 39 in good health. The V and J genes are TRBV20-1 and TRBJ2-4; possible D gene TRBD2, 6 bases. The CDR3 region is CSATGTNIQYF. The CDR3 bases are TGCAGTGCCACCGGGACTAACATTCAGTACTTC.